A single sample is the source of the 28 T cell receptor beta chains below, sequenced in a study of graft-versus-host responses after intestinal transplantation. Method: immunoSEQ multiplex PCR; TCRdb's copy keeps in-frame clones and lacks some. The table shows under 95,000 clones, with roughly 80% occurring only once. These receptors are not linked to any known antigen. The sequences come from unstimulated CD4+ T cells sorted from spleen or lymph node cells, collected before intestinal transplant. The source of these receptors is a human donor who received an intestinal transplant.

This clone was observed a single time. This chain links TRBV7-3 with TRBJ2-2, with 7 bases aligning to TRBD2. Per germline, CDR1 SGHTA and CDR2 FQGTGA. The CDR3 is 15 residues long. V shed 2 bases and J 1 base; nucleotides not matched to a gene: 1. The CDR3 here is CASSLLAVNTGELFF. In DNA form, the CDR3 reads TGTGCCAGCAGCTTACTAGCGGTGAACACCGGGGAGCTGTTTTTT.

This chain connects TRBV4-2 to TRBJ2-3, with 11 bases lining up with TRBD2. Trimming at V came to 6 bases and at J to 1 base, leaving 3 bases not matched to a gene. Germline assignment: CDR1 LGHNA and CDR2 YNFKEQ. This CDR3 region has 15 residues. The CDR3: CASRPTSGGTDTQYF. In DNA, the CDR3 is TGTGCCAGCAGACCGACTAGCGGGGGCACAGATACGCAGTATTTT.

The V gene is TRBV7-9, the J gene TRBJ2-7, with a tentative D call TRBD1 (5 bases). The CDR3 covers 13 residues. V shed 2 bases and J shed 6 bases, with 11 bases lying between them. The germline gives CDR1 SEHNR, CDR2 FQNEAQ (reference sequence). CDR3 residues: CASSLFREGEQYF. CDR3 nucleotide sequence: TGTGCCAGCAGCTTATTCAGGGAAGGCGAGCAGTACTTC.

The rearrangement joins TRBV27 to TRBJ2-7; 10 bases line up with TRBD2. Germline-derived CDR1 and CDR2 are MNHEY and SMNVEV (reference sequence). This CDR3 is built from 14 residues. J was trimmed by 2 bases and V by 5 bases; bases with no gene match: 3. CDR3 sequence reads: CASSPLAGAYEQYF. CDR3 sequence (DNA): TGTGCCAGCAGTCCCCTAGCGGGAGCCTACGAGCAGTACTTC.

This chain connects TRBV30 to TRBJ2-5; maybe TRBD1 (7 bases). The CDR3 spans 13 residues. V lost 8 bases to trimming and J lost 5 bases, with 18 bases between them. Germline V gene sequence: CDR1 GTSNPN, CDR2 SVGIG (reference sequence). The CDR3 loop is CAGETGAGETQYF. DNA of the CDR3: TGTGCCGGGGAAACAGGGGCGGGGGAGACCCAGTACTTC.

As to this clone: Other DNA variants within this sample encode the same CDR3. Written as DNA, the CDR3 is TGTGCCAGCAGTGAAGCAAGTGGACCGGGGGGCCTCTCCTACGAGCAGTACTTC. This gives the protein CASSEASGPGGLSYEQYF. The chain joins TRBV6-1 to TRBJ2-7; D is possibly TRBD2 (7 bases). The germline V gene has CDR1 MNHNS and CDR2 SASEGT. V was trimmed by 0 bases and J by 0 bases, leaving 18 bases between them. The CDR3 is made up of 18 amino acids.

The chain carries TRBV11-3 and TRBJ1-2; tentatively, D is TRBD1 (5 bases). Germline CDR1 and CDR2: SGHNT and YENEEA. This CDR3 is 14 amino acids long. Trimming took off 0 bases at V and 4 bases at J, with 9 bases between the two ends. CDR3 sequence reads: CASSLERGPYGYTF. The CDR3 nucleotides read TGTGCCAGCAGCTTAGAGCGGGGCCCCTATGGCTACACCTTC.

This chain uses TRBV5-6 with TRBJ1-2; 10 positions match TRBD1. The CDR3 runs 16 residues. V lost 7 bases and J lost 3; bases outside the gene matches: 12. Germline CDR1 is SGHDT and CDR2 is YYEEEE. CDR3: CASLKTGGDEYYGYTF. For the CDR3, the DNA is TGTGCCAGCCTGAAGACAGGGGGCGACGAGTACTATGGCTACACCTTC.

The chain employs TRBV7-8 and TRBJ2-5; 7 bases match TRBD1. This CDR3 spans 16 amino acids. Unmatched junction bases numbered 10, after V lost 3 bases and J lost 3 bases. CDR1 is SGHVS, CDR2 FQNEAQ, per germline. CDR3 protein: CASSFRPLTGKETQYF. Here the CDR3 DNA reads TGTGCCAGCAGCTTCCGCCCGTTGACAGGGAAAGAGACCCAGTACTTC.

V usage is TRBV15 and J usage is TRBJ2-7, with 8 nucleotides matching TRBD1. Trimming at V came to 0 bases and at J to 10 bases, leaving 17 bases not matched to a gene. CDR3 size: 17 residues. The germline CDR1 and CDR2 sequences are LNHNV and YYDKDF (reference sequence). CDR3 sequence (DNA): TGTGCCACCAGCAGAGATCTATCTCCGACAGGGGAAGGGGAACAGTACTTC. Protein: CATSRDLSPTGEGEQYF.

The chain combines TRBV18 with TRBJ2-7; maybe TRBD1 (5 bases). CDR3 length equals 17 residues. Between the trimmed V and J ends, which lost 2 bases and 2 bases, there was a span of 19 bases. Germline V gives CDR1 KGHSH, CDR2 LQKENI. CDR3 coding DNA: TGTGCCAGCTCACCAAAAGGAGCGACAGTGGGGACCTACGAGCAGTACTTC. Translation gives CASSPKGATVGTYEQYF.

This chain uses TRBV6-6 with TRBJ2-5; 7 bases are a match to TRBD2. V was clipped by 7 bases and J by 4 bases; unmatched bases: 9. The CDR3 length is 14 residues. In germline, CDR1 is MNHNY, CDR2 SVGAGI (reference sequence). The CDR3 DNA is TGTGCCAGCATCGACTGGGGGGGAACAGAGACCCAGTACTTC. Translation: CASIDWGGTETQYF.

Of note for this clone: One junction end does not reproduce the germline sequence, and a read error may be involved. The chain employs TRBV6-6 and TRBJ1-2; maybe TRBD1 (5 bases). Germline values: CDR1 MNHNY, CDR2 SVGAGI (reference sequence). This CDR3 spans 15 amino acids. The DNA of the CDR3 is TGTGCCGGCAGTCCCGGATTCGGGGGGAGAATGAGCTACACCTTC. As protein: CAGSPGFGGRMSYTF.

V usage is TRBV12-5 and J usage is TRBJ2-7; possible D gene TRBD2, 5 bases. The CDR3 totals 13 residues. V lost 5 bases, J lost 6 bases, and 14 bases lay in between. Germline lookup yields CDR1 LGHNT and CDR2 FRNRAP. The CDR3 region is CASGMDGLGEQYF. CDR3 coding DNA: TGTGCTAGTGGTATGGATGGACTGGGCGAGCAGTACTTC.

This chain joins TRBV6-1 and TRBJ2-1; 10 bases fit TRBD1. Per germline, CDR1 MNHNS and CDR2 SASEGT. This CDR3 is 15 amino acids long. The trim removed 6 bases at V and 10 bases at J, leaving 12 bases unmatched. The CDR3 region is CASSRRDRGSREQFF. CDR3 nucleotide sequence: TGTGCCAGCAGCCGCCGGGACAGGGGTAGTCGGGAGCAGTTCTTC.

J is TRBJ2-1 and V is TRBV18, with 8 bases aligning to TRBD1. This CDR3 comprises 15 residues. The germline CDR1 and CDR2 sequences are KGHSH and LQKENI. Unmatched junction bases numbered 10, after V lost 4 bases and J lost 8 bases. In nucleotides, the CDR3 is TGTGCCAGCTCACTCACGACAGGGGCGGTCGATGAGCAGTTCTTC. Translating it yields CASSLTTGAVDEQFF.

V gene TRBV5-4 combines with J gene TRBJ2-7, with TRBD1 matching 8 bases. CDR3 length: 14 residues. Germline CDR1 is SGHNT and CDR2 is YYREEE (reference sequence). With 4 bases clipped from V and 2 bases from J, the junction kept 5 bases outside the gene matches. The CDR3 nucleotides read TGTGCCAGCAGCCCGGGACAGGCCCCCTACGAGCAGTACTTC. This sequence encodes CASSPGQAPYEQYF.

The V and J genes are TRBV5-5 and TRBJ1-1; 8 nucleotides align to TRBD1. Germline V gives CDR1 SGHKS, CDR2 YYEKEE (reference sequence). Trimming cost V 4 bases and J 11 bases; bases outside gene matches: 13. The CDR3 extends over 14 amino acids. The CDR3 region has the DNA TGTGCCAGCAGCCAAGTTCAGGGGGCTGGGTGGGCTTTCTTT. As protein: CASSQVQGAGWAFF. The full variable domain, completed using reference TRBV5-5 and TRBJ1-1, is DAGVTQSPTHLIKTRGQQVTLRCSPISGHKSVSWYQQVLGQGPQFIFQYYEKEERGRGNFPDRFSARQFPNYSSELNVNALLLGDSALYLCASSQVQGAGWAFFGQGTRLTVV.

V gene TRBV15 combines with J gene TRBJ2-7, with D maybe TRBD2 (6 bases). The CDR3 spans 14 residues. V lost 3 bases, J lost 3 bases, and 12 bases lay in between. The germline gives CDR1 LNHNV, CDR2 YYDKDF (reference sequence). Written as DNA, the CDR3 is TGTGCCACCAGCAGGGGGGGATTTTACTACGAGCAGTACTTC. Residues: CATSRGGFYYEQYF.

The V call is TRBV10-2, the J call TRBJ2-1; TRBD2 aligns across 14 bases. This CDR3 comprises 15 residues. Per the germline V gene, CDR1 is WSHSY and CDR2 is SAAADI. Trimming at V came to 7 bases and at J to 6 bases, leaving 5 bases not matched to a gene. CDR3 sequence reads: CASKRGLAGVNEQFF. As DNA, the CDR3 is TGCGCCAGCAAGAGGGGACTAGCGGGAGTCAATGAGCAGTTCTTC.

The rearrangement uses TRBV11-2 and TRBJ2-1; 13 nucleotides line up with TRBD2. V lost 5 bases to trimming and J lost 10 bases; unmatched junction nucleotides: 17. This CDR3 has 18 residues. Germline lookup yields CDR1 SGHAT and CDR2 FQNNGV. The CDR3 coding sequence is TGTGCCAGCAGCCCTATAGCGGGGGGGACTAGCGGGATCGGGGAGCAGTTCTTC. This translates into CASSPIAGGTSGIGEQFF.

This clone appeared a single time. J is TRBJ1-1 and V is TRBV19; D may be TRBD1 (5 bases). From germline, CDR1 is LNHDA and CDR2 SQIVND (reference sequence). Trimming took off 6 bases at V and 0 bases at J, with 8 bases between the two ends. The CDR3 runs to 13 residues. The DNA of the CDR3 is TGTGCCAGTAGAAGACAGATGAACACTGAAGCTTTCTTT. It is translated as CASRRQMNTEAFF.

This chain connects TRBV5-1 to TRBJ2-3, with 8 bases fitting TRBD2. V lost 7 bases to trimming and J lost 0 bases; unmatched junction nucleotides: 7. This CDR3 contains 15 residues. Germline values: CDR1 SGHRS, CDR2 YFSETQ. In DNA form, the CDR3 reads TGCGCCAGCCACGGGGGGGCGTTTAGCACAGATACGCAGTATTTT. Translating gives CASHGGAFSTDTQYF.

This sequence joins TRBV7-9 and TRBJ1-1, with 10 bases aligning to TRBD1. V was pared by 5 bases and J by 5 bases, with 2 bases of the junction left unmatched. This CDR3 has 13 amino acids. The germline V gene has CDR1 SEHNR and CDR2 FQNEAQ (reference sequence). Here the CDR3 reads CASSLDRGTEAFF. The CDR3 bases are TGTGCCAGCAGCCTGGACAGGGGGACTGAAGCTTTCTTT.

V usage is TRBV5-1 and J usage is TRBJ2-7, with a possible D match to TRBD1 (5 bases). V was shortened by 5 bases and J by 0 bases, with 12 bases between the two germline ends. The CDR3 loop spans 14 amino acids. Germline V gives CDR1 SGHRS, CDR2 YFSETQ. The CDR3 DNA is TGCGCCAGCAGATTAGGGGCCGTCTCCTACGAGCAGTACTTC. It is translated as CASRLGAVSYEQYF.

The J gene is TRBJ1-1, the V gene TRBV19; 7 nucleotides agree with TRBD1. Germline assignment: CDR1 LNHDA and CDR2 SQIVND (reference sequence). CDR3 length: 14 amino acids. Unmatched junction bases numbered 9, after V lost 4 bases and J lost 7 bases. The CDR3 DNA is TGTGCCAGTAGTACACTGACAGGGTCGAATGAAGCTTTCTTT. It encodes CASSTLTGSNEAFF. The full variable domain, rest sourced from reference TRBV19 and TRBJ1-1, is DGGITQSPKYLFRKEGQNVTLSCEQNLNHDAMYWYRQDPGQGLRLIYYSQIVNDFQKGDIAEGYSVSREKKESFPLTVTSAQKNPTAFYLCASSTLTGSNEAFFGQGTRLTVV.

This rearrangement joins TRBV2 to TRBJ2-5; no reliable D call. With 5 bases removed from V and 5 bases from J, the gap between germline ends came to 18 bases. CDR1 and CDR2 (germline): SNHLY, FYNNEI. CDR3 size: 15 residues. The CDR3 region has the DNA TGTGCCAGCAGTCTTCCTAGGCCCACCGGGGAGACCCAGTACTTC. Translation gives CASSLPRPTGETQYF.

The rearrangement uses TRBV5-1 and TRBJ2-1, with TRBD2 matching over 10 bases. This CDR3 has 16 amino acids. With V trimmed by 1 base and J by 3 bases, 4 bases remained unmatched. Germline loops: CDR1 SGHRS, CDR2 YFSETQ. The CDR3, as DNA: TGCGCCAGCAGCTTGCAACGGACTAGCGGCTACAATGAGCAGTTCTTC. Residues: CASSLQRTSGYNEQFF.